This TCR beta chain was sequenced in a study of shared T cell receptors in the human thymus. Profiling relied on immunoSEQ multiplex PCR, and the TCRdb table lists in-frame clones only, not all of them. Of over 650,000 clones detected, about 89% appear once; the ten largest clones hold 0.009% to 0.0095%. The CDR3 is 16 amino acids. Germline CDR1 reads MNHEY; CDR2 reads SVGAGI. The germline V and J ends were trimmed by 2 bases and 0 bases, with 14 bases remaining between them. These data were likewise used in another study, on human thymus T cells. That source reports: Thymic samples were excised during corrective heart operations. Use of V and J genes seemed skewed within the thymic and blood repertoires. Unrelated individuals had highly overlapping thymic repertoires, as reported in related research.

The chain combines TRBV6-5 with TRBJ2-7; TRBD2 might be the D (6 bases). This receptor was identified in a boy under three years old with a congenital heart defect. The specimen was thymocytes. CDR3 DNA: TGTGCCAGCAGTTACGCCGGGAGCCCCCTCTCCTACGAGCAGTACTTC. Residues: CASSYAGSPLSYEQYF.